The T cell receptor beta chain under discussion was sequenced for a study of T cell clonotyping in hematopoietic cell transplantation. Method: immunoSEQ multiplex PCR; TCRdb's copy keeps in-frame clones and lacks some. The table includes approximately 13,000 clones, just over 95% detected once. The germline V gene encodes CDR1 SGHNT and CDR2 YENEEA. This CDR3 contains 14 residues. V lost 0 bases and J lost 3, with 9 bases in between. Study outcomes and limitations: Pathologically expanded recipient clonotypes increased progressively from day 30 to day 180 as diversity fell.

Comment on this clone: Its antigen is not known.

This specimen consisted of peripheral blood mononuclear cells, obtained 30 days after allogeneic stem cell transplant. This chain links TRBV11-3 with TRBJ2-7, with D uncertain. The TCR originated in a female patient aged 50-59 years who had an allogeneic stem cell transplant from an unrelated donor, so T cells may come from the graft donor. Some clones in this sample may be carry-over from other donors' samples. DNA of the CDR3: TGTGCCAGCAGCTTAGAACCAGGCAACTACGAGCAGTACTTC. It specifies CASSLEPGNYEQYF.